This TCR beta chain originates from a study of blood T cell repertoires in COVID-19. For the study at large: Sites across the United States, Italy and Spain contributed samples from acute and convalescent COVID-19.

This table comes from immunoSEQ multiplex PCR, and its TCRdb copy is limited to in-frame clones, with some not included. The sample carries over 300,000 clones, more than 70% recorded once. Germline CDR1 MGHRA, CDR2 YSYEKL. This CDR3 contains 14 residues. Trimming removed 1 base at V and 0 bases at J, with 6 bases between. This receptor was identified in a woman between 45 and 60 years old with acute or convalescent COVID-19. The chain is built from TRBV4-1 and TRBJ2-5; weak D call: TRBD2 (5 bases). Sequencing input: peripheral blood. In DNA, the CDR3 is TGCGCCAGCAGCCAAGGGGAGAACCAAGAGACCCAGTACTTC. Translation gives CASSQGENQETQYF.